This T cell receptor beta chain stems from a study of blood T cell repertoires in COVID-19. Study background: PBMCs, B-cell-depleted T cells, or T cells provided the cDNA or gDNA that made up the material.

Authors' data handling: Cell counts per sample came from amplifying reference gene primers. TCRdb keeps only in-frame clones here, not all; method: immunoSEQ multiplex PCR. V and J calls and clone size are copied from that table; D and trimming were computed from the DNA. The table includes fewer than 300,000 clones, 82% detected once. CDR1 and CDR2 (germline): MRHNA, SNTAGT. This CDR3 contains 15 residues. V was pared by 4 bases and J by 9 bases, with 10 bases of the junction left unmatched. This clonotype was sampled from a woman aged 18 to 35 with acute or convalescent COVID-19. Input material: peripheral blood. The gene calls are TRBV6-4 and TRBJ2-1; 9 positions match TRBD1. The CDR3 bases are TGTGCCAGCAGTGTGATTGGACAGGGGTTGAGTGAGCAGTTCTTC. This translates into CASSVIGQGLSEQFF.